The rows below give T cell receptor beta chains drawn from one sample of a study of resident and recirculating memory T cells in vitiligo. TCRdb keeps only in-frame clones here, not all; method: immunoSEQ multiplex PCR. Counted here are 60,000 to 80,000 clones, 91% occurring once; the ten biggest clones make up 4.9%. Specimen: blood. These receptors were taken from a male donor with vitiligo. The CDR3 runs from the conserved cysteine through the conserved F or W. The D gene is left open where the match is weak. Size tells how often a clone was seen (once, few, many) or the class of an expanded clone, and some rows leave it out.

DNA: TGTGCCTGGAGTGCAACTCGACAGGGAAGGTCGCAGCCCCAGCATTTT
CDR3: CAWSATRQGRSQPQHF
size: .
D: TRBD1
J: TRBJ1-5
V: TRBV30

DNA: TGTGCCAGCAGCTTGGGACAGGGATCGGGACCACCCTACGAGCAGTACTTC
CDR3: CASSLGQGSGPPYEQYF
size: .
D: TRBD1
J: TRBJ2-7
V: TRBV5-8

DNA: TGTGCCAGCAGCCTGGAGACAGTTGAAGCTTTCTTT
CDR3: CASSLETVEAFF
size: .
D: .
J: TRBJ1-1
V: TRBV5-5

DNA: TGTGCCAGCTCACCTACAGGGAGCTTTGGAAACACCATATATTTT
CDR3: CASSPTGSFGNTIYF
size: .
D: .
J: TRBJ1-3
V: TRBV18

DNA: TGCAGCGCCCACCAACGAGCCCAAGAGACCCAGTACTTC
CDR3: CSAHQRAQETQYF
size: .
D: .
J: TRBJ2-5
V: TRBV29-1

DNA: TGTGCCAGCAGCGTAGAGGGGGCTGAAGCTTTCTTT
CDR3: CASSVEGAEAFF
size: once
D: .
J: TRBJ1-1
V: TRBV9

DNA: TGTGCCAGCAGTTACGGGGACAGGGAGATTTATGAGCAGTTCTTC
CDR3: CASSYGDREIYEQFF
size: once
D: TRBD1
J: TRBJ2-1
V: TRBV13

DNA: TGTGCCAGCAGCTTAGGAACAGGGGGAACGCAAGAGACCCAGTACTTC
CDR3: CASSLGTGGTQETQYF
size: once
D: TRBD1
J: TRBJ2-5
V: TRBV7-9

DNA: TGTGCCAGCAGTGACCAAATCAACACCGGGGAGCTGTTTTTT
CDR3: CASSDQINTGELFF
size: .
D: .
J: TRBJ2-2
V: TRBV6-4

DNA: TGTGCCAGCAGTTACTATAATGCGGTGAACACTGAAGCTTTCTTT
CDR3: CASSYYNAVNTEAFF
size: .
D: .
J: TRBJ1-1
V: TRBV6-6

DNA: TGTGCCAGCAGCCCCCGCGGGGGGCAGTACAATGAGCAGTTCTTC
CDR3: CASSPRGGQYNEQFF
size: .
D: TRBD2
J: TRBJ2-1
V: TRBV7-3

DNA: TGTGCCAGCAGTCCTAGCGGGGGGGAATTAGCCAAAAACATTCAGTACTTC
CDR3: CASSPSGGELAKNIQYF
size: once
D: TRBD2
J: TRBJ2-4
V: TRBV2

DNA: TGTGCCAGCAGTTACTTTCAAAGGGGGCCCATCGATGGCTACACCTTC
CDR3: CASSYFQRGPIDGYTF
size: .
D: TRBD1
J: TRBJ1-2
V: TRBV6-5

DNA: TGTGCCAGCAAGGGAGACCTAGCCAAAAACATTCAGTACTTC
CDR3: CASKGDLAKNIQYF
size: .
D: .
J: TRBJ2-4
V: TRBV2

DNA: TGTGCCAGCAGCCCCACCGGGGGGCGGGAAAAACTGTTTTTT
CDR3: CASSPTGGREKLFF
size: .
D: .
J: TRBJ1-4
V: TRBV7-9

DNA: TGTGCCAGCAGCTTGGGGGGTCGACAGGGGAGGGGAGCTGCAGATACGCAGTATTTT
CDR3: CASSLGGRQGRGAADTQYF
size: .
D: .
J: TRBJ2-3
V: TRBV5-4

DNA: TGTGCCAGCAGCCCTACGGGGAGTAAGGTCAATGAGCAGTTCTTC
CDR3: CASSPTGSKVNEQFF
size: .
D: .
J: TRBJ2-1
V: TRBV28

DNA: TGTGCCAGCAGCTTGGGAGGAGGGGCCAACGTCCTGACTTTC
CDR3: CASSLGGGANVLTF
size: .
D: .
J: TRBJ2-6
V: TRBV5-6

DNA: TGTGCCAGCAGCGCTGGACAGGGGGCGGGTGAGCAGTTCTTC
CDR3: CASSAGQGAGEQFF
size: .
D: TRBD1
J: TRBJ2-1
V: TRBV5-8

DNA: TGTGCCAGCAGCTCCTATAGTCCCGAGCAGTACTTC
CDR3: CASSSYSPEQYF
size: .
D: .
J: TRBJ2-7
V: TRBV5-6

DNA: TGTGCCAGCAGCTCGCGGACAGGGGGACCCTACGAGCAGTACTTC
CDR3: CASSSRTGGPYEQYF
size: .
D: TRBD1
J: TRBJ2-7
V: TRBV7-6

DNA: TGTGCCAGCAGCTTGGGCCAGGTGAGCAATCAGCCCCAGCATTTT
CDR3: CASSLGQVSNQPQHF
size: once
D: .
J: TRBJ1-5
V: TRBV5-8

DNA: TGTGCCAGCAGCTTGGCGGGTGCCGCCTCTGGAAACACCATATATTTT
CDR3: CASSLAGAASGNTIYF
size: .
D: .
J: TRBJ1-3
V: TRBV5-8

DNA: TGTGCCAGCAACGACCGAGACAGGGGTGGGGAGACCCAGTACTTC
CDR3: CASNDRDRGGETQYF
size: .
D: TRBD1
J: TRBJ2-5
V: TRBV11-1

DNA: TGTGCCTGGAAGATCGGGGGAGCTAACTATGGCTACACCTTC
CDR3: CAWKIGGANYGYTF
size: .
D: .
J: TRBJ1-2
V: TRBV30

DNA: TGTGCCAGCAGTTCCTCAGGGGGCCCCACAGATACGCAGTATTTT
CDR3: CASSSSGGPTDTQYF
size: .
D: TRBD1
J: TRBJ2-3
V: TRBV28

DNA: TGCGCCAGCAGCCAAGTAGGGGGCAAAAGGTATGGCTACACCTTC
CDR3: CASSQVGGKRYGYTF
size: .
D: TRBD1
J: TRBJ1-2
V: TRBV4-1

DNA: TGTGCCAGCAGCTTAGCCCCGGGACAGGGGACCTATAATGAAAAACTGTTTTTT
CDR3: CASSLAPGQGTYNEKLFF
size: .
D: TRBD1
J: TRBJ1-4
V: TRBV7-2

DNA: TGTGCCAGCAGCGAAAGGGGTTTCGGTACAGATACGCAGTATTTT
CDR3: CASSERGFGTDTQYF
size: .
D: .
J: TRBJ2-3
V: TRBV7-2

DNA: TGTGCCAGCAGCTTGGCCGACAGGGGCGAGTTCTTC
CDR3: CASSLADRGEFF
size: .
D: TRBD1
J: TRBJ2-1
V: TRBV5-8

DNA: TGTGCCAGCAGCCTAACCGGGACAGGGACGTATGGCTACACCTTC
CDR3: CASSLTGTGTYGYTF
size: .
D: TRBD1
J: TRBJ1-2
V: TRBV5-6

DNA: TGTGCCAGCAGTTTGGGACAGGCCGACTACACAGATACGCAGTATTTT
CDR3: CASSLGQADYTDTQYF
size: .
D: TRBD1
J: TRBJ2-3
V: TRBV27

DNA: TGTGCCAGCAGCTTGAAGGGGGGGGATACCTACGAGCAGTACTTC
CDR3: CASSLKGGDTYEQYF
size: .
D: .
J: TRBJ2-7
V: TRBV5-4

DNA: TGCGCCAGCAGCTGGAACGGACTTAGCTCCTACAATGAGCAGTTCTTC
CDR3: CASSWNGLSSYNEQFF
size: .
D: .
J: TRBJ2-1
V: TRBV5-1

DNA: TGTGCCAGCAGTGATTCACTGCACTCCTACGAGCAGTACTTC
CDR3: CASSDSLHSYEQYF
size: few
D: .
J: TRBJ2-7
V: TRBV6-1

DNA: TGCGCCAGCAGCTTCTCGGACAGCTCCTACGAGCAGTACTTC
CDR3: CASSFSDSSYEQYF
size: .
D: .
J: TRBJ2-7
V: TRBV5-1

DNA: TGTGCCAGCAGCCATGGACTAGCTGAGCAGTTCTTC
CDR3: CASSHGLAEQFF
size: .
D: TRBD2
J: TRBJ2-1
V: TRBV6-5

DNA: TGCGCCAGCAGCCAACCGACACTAGCGCTAGCCAAAAACATTCAGTACTTC
CDR3: CASSQPTLALAKNIQYF
size: .
D: TRBD2
J: TRBJ2-4
V: TRBV4-1

DNA: TGTGCCAGCAGCTTAGCTGCTTCAGGGGCCACAGATACGCAGTATTTT
CDR3: CASSLAASGATDTQYF
size: .
D: .
J: TRBJ2-3
V: TRBV7-9

DNA: TGTGCCAGCTCACCAAACAGGGGGCTAGAGACCCAGTACTTC
CDR3: CASSPNRGLETQYF
size: .
D: TRBD1
J: TRBJ2-5
V: TRBV18

DNA: TGTGCCAGCAGCCAAGATCGTTCCAGGGGCCCTGAGCAGTTCTTC
CDR3: CASSQDRSRGPEQFF
size: .
D: .
J: TRBJ2-1
V: TRBV4-2

DNA: TGCGCCAGCAGTTCCCCGGGACAGGGGGATAATGAGCAGTTCTTC
CDR3: CASSSPGQGDNEQFF
size: .
D: TRBD1
J: TRBJ2-1
V: TRBV5-1

DNA: TGTGCCAGCAGTGTAAGCGGGGGCCCTTACAATGAGCAGTTCTTC
CDR3: CASSVSGGPYNEQFF
size: .
D: TRBD2
J: TRBJ2-1
V: TRBV9

DNA: TGTGCCAGCAGTGTAGGGGGACAGATTTATTACGAGCAGTACTTC
CDR3: CASSVGGQIYYEQYF
size: .
D: TRBD1
J: TRBJ2-7
V: TRBV28

DNA: TGCGCCAGCAGCCAAGATTCGGGGGGCCGTAACGCTGAAGCTTTCTTT
CDR3: CASSQDSGGRNAEAFF
size: .
D: .
J: TRBJ1-1
V: TRBV4-1

DNA: TGTGCCAGCTCAGTCGACAGAAGTCAGCCCCAGCATTTT
CDR3: CASSVDRSQPQHF
size: once
D: .
J: TRBJ1-5
V: TRBV18

DNA: TGTGCCAGCAGCTCCAGAGGACAGCGTTTTGAAGGCTACACCTTC
CDR3: CASSSRGQRFEGYTF
size: .
D: .
J: TRBJ1-2
V: TRBV7-9

DNA: TGTGCCAGCAGTCCCGGACTGGCGACAGGCTACACCTTC
CDR3: CASSPGLATGYTF
size: .
D: .
J: TRBJ1-2
V: TRBV6-5

DNA: TGTGCCAGCAGTGTATACAGGGGGCCAACTGAAGCTTTCTTT
CDR3: CASSVYRGPTEAFF
size: .
D: TRBD1
J: TRBJ1-1
V: TRBV6-1

DNA: TGTGCCAGCTCACAAGATCCGGGCAGGGTAACTGGAAACACCATATATTTT
CDR3: CASSQDPGRVTGNTIYF
size: once
D: .
J: TRBJ1-3
V: TRBV18

DNA: TGTGCCAGCAGCCTGAAGCCACAGGGTATGTGGGAGACCCAGTACTTC
CDR3: CASSLKPQGMWETQYF
size: once
D: .
J: TRBJ2-5
V: TRBV7-8

DNA: TGTGCCATGCAGACAGGGGCGGTCACTGAAGCTTTCTTT
CDR3: CAMQTGAVTEAFF
size: .
D: TRBD1
J: TRBJ1-1
V: TRBV2

DNA: TGCGCCAGCAGTGAAGGCACGGGGAACTCTGGAAACACCATATATTTT
CDR3: CASSEGTGNSGNTIYF
size: .
D: .
J: TRBJ1-3
V: TRBV10-1